This paragraph reports one T cell receptor (beta chain). The data stem from a study of T cell changes during pregnancy in multiple sclerosis. Sequenced by immunoSEQ multiplex PCR; TCRdb stores in-frame clones only, minus some. The sample has approximately 74,000 clones, 85% to 95% seen once. The specimen comprised peripheral blood, sampled before pregnancy. This receptor was obtained from a female donor with multiple sclerosis, enrolled in a pregnancy study.

The DNA of the CDR3 is TGTGCCAGCAGCTTGGGGATGGCTAGCGGGAGAGGCGGACAGTTCTTC. Its protein is CASSLGMASGRGGQFF. The chain is built from TRBV7-2 and TRBJ2-1, with TRBD2 matching 10 bases. The J segment lost 13 bases and the V segment lost 3 bases, leaving 15 bases of the junction unmatched. The CDR3 is 16 residues long. Germline values: CDR1 SGHTA, CDR2 FQGNSA.